This T cell receptor (beta chain) comes out of a study of blood T cell repertoires in COVID-19. The data were produced by immunoSEQ multiplex PCR, yet TCRdb's version contains in-frame clones alone and is incomplete. The table records 300,000 to 350,000 clones, around 90% of them present only once. Enrollees, about 18 to 95 years old, lived in approximately 25 US areas. For recovered donors of Cohort 3, there were two negative PCRs, clearance, or symptom resolution. The TCR sequence derives from a man aged 25-45 years who had recovered from COVID-19. The sequenced sample was PBMCs or T cells enriched from blood (not recorded which).

CDR3 sequence (DNA): TGCGCCAGCAGCTTGGAGCTTAACTATGGCTACACCTTC. Translating gives CASSLELNYGYTF. The gene calls are TRBV5-1 and TRBJ1-2; D remains ambiguous. The ends were cut back, 0 bases at V and 1 base at J, with 4 bases in the middle. The CDR3 has 13 amino acids. Per germline, CDR1 SGHRS and CDR2 YFSETQ. Full variable domain (outside the CDR3, taken from reference TRBV5-1 and TRBJ1-2): KAGVTQTPRYLIKTRGQQVTLSCSPISGHRSVSWYQQTPGQGLQFLFEYFSETQRNKGNFPGRFSGRQFSNSRSEMNVSTLELGDSALYLCASSLELNYGYTFGSGTRLTVV.